The 4 T cell receptor beta chains given below trace back to one sample, sequenced in a study of response to subunit inactivated influenza vaccine. Each CDR3 protein gets one entry after TCRdb re-called the RT-PCR reads with MiXCR. The table shows around 580,000 distinct CDR3 sequences, with 14% occurring only once. Sample: PBMCs from blood, taken about 13 days after vaccination. The receptor set was obtained from a man aged 45-60 years who received an inactivated influenza vaccine.

The rearrangement links TRBV20-1 to TRBJ2-1; no reliable D call. The V gene's germline CDR1 is DFQATT and CDR2 SNEGSKA (reference sequence). This CDR3 region has 13 residues. Trimming removed 2 bases at V and 5 bases at J, with 10 bases between. DNA of the CDR3: TGCAGTGCTAGATCCCCTAAGGACAATGAGCAGTTCTTC. The encoded protein is CSARSPKDNEQFF.

The chain joins TRBV7-9 to TRBJ2-7; D is undetermined. V lost 1 base and J 0 bases, leaving 10 bases between the germline ends. The CDR3 has 15 amino acids. CDR1 SEHNR and CDR2 FQNEAQ come from the germline V gene (reference sequence). This CDR3 reads CASSLGPSSSYEQYF. The CDR3 coding sequence is TGTGCCAGCAGCTTAGGCCCCAGCAGCTCCTACGAGCAGTACTTC.

In its sample, this clonotype was seen a few times. V and J are TRBV10-2 and TRBJ2-3, with 7 positions matching TRBD2. Germline V lookup: CDR1 WSHSY, CDR2 SAAADI. Trimming at V came to 0 bases and at J to 2 bases, leaving 5 bases not matched to a gene. The CDR3 has 16 amino acids. The CDR3 protein is CASSESWRGNTDTQYF. The CDR3 bases are TGCGCCAGCAGTGAGTCGTGGCGGGGGAACACAGATACGCAGTATTTT.

The sample holds a few counts of this clonotype. CDR3 bases: TGCAGCGTTGAACTAGCGACCTACGAGCAGTACTTC. This encodes CSVELATYEQYF. The chain combines TRBV29-1 with TRBJ2-7; tentatively, D is TRBD2 (6 bases). The CDR3 has 12 residues. V lost 2 bases and J lost 2, with 7 bases in between. Germline CDR1 is SQVTM and CDR2 is ANQGSEA.